Described below is a single T cell receptor (beta chain) sequence and its context. The data originate from a study of human T cells and chemical hapten exposure. As for the study in general: Skin on the upper inner arm, around 2 cm by around 2 cm in size, was sensitized with 2% DPC. Alopecia areata, totalis or universalis was found in mostly female patients.

The CDR3 is made up of 16 amino acids. Germline lookup yields CDR1 MNHEY and CDR2 SMNVEV (reference sequence). After removal of 2 bases from V and 3 bases from J, the junction contained 5 bases not matched to a gene. This sample's time point: patch test 1, 2 weeks after DPC sensitization. Treatment here: therapeutic diphenylcyclopropenone sensitization with weekly scalp DPC. Donation of samples came from alopecia patients who were 18 to 70 years old and suitable for DPC. Single cDNA molecules in the library carried unique molecular identifiers attached during preparation. One entry per CDR3 protein, called by TCRdb with MiXCR from the RACE reads. This sample carries 150,000 to 200,000 distinct CDR3 sequences, about 14% of them seen once, and the ten largest clones take about 1.7%.

This receptor was identified in a woman in her twenties or thirties with alopecia areata. Some clones in this sample may be carry-over from other donors' samples. Sample: whole blood, taken in connection with sensitization to the hapten diphenylcyclopropenone (DPC). J is TRBJ2-1 and V is TRBV27, with 9 bases fitting TRBD2. The CDR3 sequence: CASSLLRRGGYNEQFF. The DNA for the CDR3 is TGTGCCAGCAGTTTACTTCGGCGGGGGGGCTACAATGAGCAGTTCTTC.